The 32 T cell receptor beta chains below all came from one sample that was sequenced in a study of early T cells in non-severe SARS-CoV-2 infection. In TCRdb, the 5' RACE reads were re-called with MiXCR into one record per CDR3 protein. Counted here are approximately 81,000 distinct CDR3 sequences, under 15% occurring once; the ten biggest clones make up around 6%. The material sequenced was whole blood. The receptors here all came from an adult who was a healthcare worker with PCR-confirmed SARS-CoV-2 infection or an uninfected control (not recorded which).

This chain joins TRBV7-9 and TRBJ2-2; tentatively, D is TRBD1 (5 bases). V lost 2 bases, J lost 4 bases, and 8 bases lay in between. The germline V gene has CDR1 SEHNR and CDR2 FQNEAQ (reference sequence). This CDR3 region has 14 residues. CDR3: CASSLKTVTGELFF. In DNA form, the CDR3 reads TGTGCCAGCAGCTTAAAGACAGTCACCGGGGAGCTGTTTTTT. The whole variable domain, remainder taken from reference TRBV7-9 and TRBJ2-2, is DTGVSQNPRHKITKRGQNVTFRCDPISEHNRLYWYRQTLGQGPEFLTYFQNEAQLEKSRLLSDRFSAERPKGSFSTLEIQRTEQGDSAMYLCASSLKTVTGELFFGEGSRLTVL.

V and J are TRBV19 and TRBJ2-2; 8 bases line up with TRBD1. Looked up from germline, CDR1 is LNHDA and CDR2 is SQIVND (reference sequence). V shed 1 base and J 1 base; nucleotides not matched to a gene: 2. The CDR3 sequence is 16 residues long. The CDR3: CASSIVGQVNTGELFF. DNA for the CDR3: TGTGCCAGTAGTATAGTGGGACAGGTGAACACCGGGGAGCTGTTTTTT. Full variable domain (missing parts from reference TRBV19 and TRBJ2-2): DGGITQSPKYLFRKEGQNVTLSCEQNLNHDAMYWYRQDPGQGLRLIYYSQIVNDFQKGDIAEGYSVSREKKESFPLTVTSAQKNPTAFYLCASSIVGQVNTGELFFGEGSRLTVL.

This chain uses TRBV12-3 or TRBV12-4 with TRBJ1-1; tentative D call: TRBD1 (5 bases). This CDR3 has 14 residues. Trimming shortened V by 7 bases and J by 1 base, and 13 bases separated the two germline ends. The CDR3 DNA reads as TGTGCCAGCACCTCACACGGGGGGAACACTGAAGCTTTCTTT. Protein product: CASTSHGGNTEAFF.

The rearrangement links TRBV14 to TRBJ2-4; D could derive from TRBD1 or TRBD2 (6 bases each). The CDR3 sequence is 16 residues long. Trimming removed 0 bases from V and 6 bases from J, with 15 bases in between. Germline assignment: CDR1 SGHDN and CDR2 FVKESK. Written as DNA, the CDR3 is TGTGCCAGCAGCCAAGATCTGGGGGGCGGCCGAAACATTCAGTACTTC. Translated, it gives CASSQDLGGGRNIQYF.

This clonotype was picked up many times. The chain couples TRBV9 to TRBJ2-3; maybe TRBD2 (5 bases). The CDR3 runs 17 residues. Germline lookup yields CDR1 SGDLS and CDR2 YYNGEE. Trimming removed 0 bases at V and 0 bases at J, with 14 bases between. The CDR3 loop reads CASSVAQTTLSTDTQYF. The CDR3 DNA reads as TGTGCCAGCAGCGTAGCGCAGACTACGCTTAGCACAGATACGCAGTATTTT.

The V and J genes are TRBV5-1 and TRBJ2-1; 9 positions agree with TRBD2. With V trimmed by 4 bases and J by 4 bases, 9 bases remained unmatched. Germline V CDR1 and CDR2: SGHRS, YFSETQ. The CDR3 consists of 16 residues. The CDR3: CASSPSAGGQYNEQFF. CDR3 nucleotide sequence: TGCGCCAGCAGCCCCTCCGCGGGAGGGCAGTACAATGAGCAGTTCTTC.

The chain has TRBV29-1 and TRBJ1-1; maybe TRBD1 (6 bases). The CDR3 loop spans 13 amino acids. Trimming stripped 0 bases from V and 10 bases from J, with 15 bases between. Germline V CDR1 and CDR2: SQVTM, ANQGSEA. CDR3 amino acids: CSVEEGGVWRAFF. The CDR3, as DNA: TGCAGCGTTGAAGAAGGGGGAGTTTGGAGAGCTTTCTTT.

This clonotype was counted at least ten times. J is TRBJ1-2 and V is TRBV12-3 or TRBV12-4, with D perhaps TRBD1 (6 bases). The germline V and J ends were trimmed by 1 base and 5 bases, with 8 bases remaining between them. The CDR3 is made up of 13 amino acids. CDR3 amino acids: CASSLGQGYGYTF. The CDR3 region has the DNA TGTGCCAGCAGTTTAGGGCAGGGGTATGGCTACACCTTC.

V gene TRBV20-1 combines with J gene TRBJ1-6; D gene uncertain. CDR1 is DFQATT, CDR2 SNEGSKA, per germline (reference sequence). Deletions cut 2 bases from V and 0 bases from J, with 5 bases between. The CDR3 runs 14 residues. The CDR3 DNA follows: TGCAGTGCTAGATTTAGCTCCTATAATTCACCCCTCCACTTT. Translating gives CSARFSSYNSPLHF.

This sequence joins TRBV5-1 and TRBJ1-1; a possible D gene is TRBD1 (5 bases). The CDR3 loop spans 13 amino acids. In germline, CDR1 is SGHRS, CDR2 YFSETQ. Trimming cost V 0 bases and J 7 bases, with 10 bases left between them. CDR3 amino acids: CASSLERQGEAFF. CDR3 coding DNA: TGCGCCAGCAGCTTGGAACGGCAGGGTGAAGCTTTCTTT.

V is TRBV7-2 and J is TRBJ2-2; perhaps TRBD1 as D (5 bases). Looked up from germline, CDR1 is SGHTA and CDR2 is FQGNSA. This CDR3 region has 17 residues. V dropped 6 bases and J dropped 0 bases, with 17 bases sitting between them. CDR3: CASRLSNIQANTGELFF. The CDR3 region has the DNA TGTGCCAGCAGATTGAGTAATATACAGGCGAACACCGGGGAGCTGTTTTTT. The complete variable domain, with remaining parts taken from reference TRBV7-2 and TRBJ2-2, reads GAGVSQSPSNKVTEKGKDVELRCDPISGHTALYWYRQSLGQGLEFLIYFQGNSAPDKSGLPSDRFSAERTGGSVSTLTIQRTQQEDSAVYLCASRLSNIQANTGELFFGEGSRLTVL.

As DNA, the CDR3 is TGTGCCAGCAGCTTGTTCGTGGGGGGAGGCACCGGGGAGCTGTTTTTT. Translated, it gives CASSLFVGGGTGELFF. This chain links TRBV7-6 with TRBJ2-2, with D perhaps matching TRBD2 (6 bases). Trimming stripped 3 bases from V and 4 bases from J, with 15 bases between. The CDR3 is 16 residues long. Looked up from germline, CDR1 is SGHVS and CDR2 is FNYEAQ.

Only a few counts were recorded for this clonotype. DNA for the CDR3: TGTGCCAGCAGCGGTCTAGCGGGCAACACCTACAATGAGCAGTTCTTC. As protein: CASSGLAGNTYNEQFF. The genes are TRBV9 and TRBJ2-1; TRBD2 aligns across 8 bases. In germline, CDR1 is SGDLS, CDR2 YYNGEE. There are 16 residues in the CDR3. V lost 3 bases and J lost 2; bases outside the gene matches: 7.

V usage is TRBV4-1 and J usage is TRBJ1-2; TRBD1 aligns across 10 bases. This CDR3 has 15 residues. Germline V gene data show CDR1 as MGHRA and CDR2 as YSYEKL. Trimming removed 4 bases from V and 8 bases from J; junction bases left unmatched: 10. CDR3 sequence (DNA): TGCGCCAGCAGCCCAACATCCGACAGGGGGCAAGGCTACACCTTC. This gives the protein CASSPTSDRGQGYTF.

Only a few counts were recorded for this clonotype. The gene calls are TRBV2 and TRBJ1-4, with D possibly being TRBD1 (5 bases). There are 12 residues in the CDR3. The germline gives CDR1 SNHLY, CDR2 FYNNEI. The V end was cut by 4 bases, the J end by 8 bases, with 8 bases between. The CDR3 sequence is CASSVGGEKLFF. For the CDR3, the DNA is TGTGCCAGCAGTGTTGGGGGAGAAAAACTGTTTTTT. The full variable domain, rest sourced from reference TRBV2 and TRBJ1-4, is EPEVTQTPSHQVTQMGQEVILRCVPISNHLYFYWYRQILGQKVEFLVSFYNNEISEKSEIFDDQFSVERPDGSNFTLKIRSTKLEDSAMYFCASSVGGEKLFFGSGTQLSVL.

This rearrangement joins TRBV5-4 to TRBJ1-2; D gene uncertain. The CDR3 extends over 16 amino acids. Germline lookup yields CDR1 SGHNT and CDR2 YYREEE (reference sequence). V was trimmed by 2 bases and J by 0 bases, leaving 14 bases between them. This CDR3 reads CASSFDLNRANYGYTF. In DNA, the CDR3 is TGTGCCAGCAGCTTCGATCTAAATCGGGCTAACTATGGCTACACCTTC.

The chain recombines TRBV6-2 or TRBV6-3 with TRBJ2-5; 13 nucleotides agree with TRBD2. This CDR3 comprises 15 residues. V dropped 5 bases and J dropped 1; count of bases not matched to a gene: 1. The germline CDR1 and CDR2 sequences are MNHEY and SVGEGT. CDR3: CASSRTSGSQETQYF. In DNA, the CDR3 is TGTGCCAGCAGTCGGACTAGCGGGAGCCAAGAGACCCAGTACTTC.

CDR3 in amino acids: CASSHGTDTYEQYF. CDR3 DNA sequence: TGTGCCAGCAGCCACGGGACAGACACCTACGAGCAGTACTTC. The chain carries TRBV3-1 and TRBJ2-7; 7 bases are shared with TRBD1. Germline trimming cut 3 bases from V and 2 bases from J; bases unmatched to any gene: 4. The CDR3 runs to 14 residues. CDR1 is LGHDT, CDR2 YNNKEL, per germline (reference sequence).

This clonotype was detected ten times or more. V usage is TRBV30 and J usage is TRBJ1-3; the D is unclear. The CDR3 is made up of 14 amino acids. Germline V gene lookup returns CDR1 GTSNPN and CDR2 SVGIG (reference sequence). V was trimmed by 2 bases and J by 0 bases, leaving 8 bases between them. The CDR3 spells CAWSTGVSGNTIYF. The CDR3, as DNA: TGTGCCTGGAGTACCGGGGTCTCTGGAAACACCATATATTTT.

This clonotype has more than one count but fewer than ten. J is TRBJ2-7 and V is TRBV29-1, with D hard to call. The CDR3 sequence is 11 residues long. The germline CDR1 and CDR2 sequences are SQVTM and ANQGSEA. V was clipped by 6 bases and J by 5 bases, with 11 bases between them. The chain's CDR3 is CSVKKGHEQYF. In DNA, the CDR3 is TGCAGCGTAAAGAAGGGCCACGAGCAGTACTTC.

As DNA, the CDR3 is TGCAGCGCGATAAGTGTCCTGGGGGAAGCTTTCTTT. It encodes CSAISVLGEAFF. The chain employs TRBV29-1 and TRBJ1-1; D not resolved. V lost 7 bases and J 8 bases, leaving 17 bases between the germline ends. The CDR3 is 12 amino acids. Germline values: CDR1 SQVTM, CDR2 ANQGSEA.

Ten or more counts support this clonotype. The genes are TRBV5-5 and TRBJ1-4, with 9 bases aligning to TRBD1. Looked up from germline, CDR1 is SGHKS and CDR2 is YYEKEE (reference sequence). V gave up 1 base and J gave up 6 bases; unmatched junction bases: 7. The CDR3 covers 16 residues. CDR3 sequence reads: CASSLRRQGGDEKLFF. The CDR3 DNA reads as TGTGCCAGCAGCTTGAGGCGACAGGGGGGCGATGAAAAACTGTTTTTT. Based on the CDR3 plus reference TRBV5-5 and TRBJ1-4, the full variable domain is DAGVTQSPTHLIKTRGQQVTLRCSPISGHKSVSWYQQVLGQGPQFIFQYYEKEERGRGNFPDRFSARQFPNYSSELNVNALLLGDSALYLCASSLRRQGGDEKLFFGSGTQLSVL.

V gene TRBV3-1 combines with J gene TRBJ2-5; D remains unclear. Trimming pared 0 bases from V and 2 bases from J, leaving 7 bases between. The CDR3 loop spans 14 amino acids. Looked up from germline, CDR1 is LGHDT and CDR2 is YNNKEL (reference sequence). The CDR3 is CASSQDGTQETQYF. CDR3 DNA: TGTGCCAGCAGCCAAGATGGCACGCAAGAGACCCAGTACTTC.

This rearrangement joins TRBV20-1 to TRBJ2-7; TRBD1 is a possible D gene (5 bases). The V end was cut by 3 bases, the J end by 7 bases, with 10 bases between. Looked up from germline, CDR1 is DFQATT and CDR2 is SNEGSKA (reference sequence). There are 11 residues in the CDR3. CDR3 sequence (DNA): TGCAGTGCTAGCTCGAACAGGGAGCAGTACTTC. It codes for CSASSNREQYF.

This clonotype was seen a few times. The rearrangement links TRBV3-1 to TRBJ2-1; TRBD2 matches 11 bases. The CDR3 consists of 15 residues. CDR1 is LGHDT and CDR2 is YNNKEL in the germline V gene (reference sequence). V lost 5 bases, J lost 10 bases, and 10 bases stayed unmatched. This chain's CDR3 is CASSSTSGGMREQFF. CDR3 DNA: TGTGCCAGCAGCAGTACTAGCGGGGGCATGCGGGAGCAGTTCTTC.

This clonotype was observed at least ten times. The chain couples TRBV20-1 to TRBJ1-5; D is undetermined. The CDR3 contains 13 residues. Germline V gene sequence: CDR1 DFQATT, CDR2 SNEGSKA (reference sequence). V was shortened by 0 bases and J by 4 bases, with 7 bases between the two germline ends. DNA of the CDR3: TGCAGTGCTAGAGATCTGGGAAATCAGCCCCAGCATTTT. Protein sequence: CSARDLGNQPQHF.

This clonotype was recorded at least ten times. This chain connects TRBV12-3 or TRBV12-4 to TRBJ1-5; D unclear. The V end was cut by 2 bases, the J end by 4 bases, with 6 bases between. This CDR3 comprises 13 residues. The CDR3 spells CASSLKANQPQHF. CDR3 DNA: TGTGCCAGCAGTTTAAAGGCAAATCAGCCCCAGCATTTT.

Regarding this clonotype: A clone one base away is much larger, so this may be a read error. The rearrangement joins TRBV11-2 to TRBJ1-1; D is perhaps TRBD1 (6 bases). Germline V gives CDR1 SGHAT, CDR2 FQNNGV. CDR3 length: 15 residues. Trimming left V 6 bases short and J 11 bases short, with 25 bases between. CDR3 amino acids: CASSQDRGLADGAFF. The CDR3 bases are TGTGCCAGCAGTCAGGACCGGGGGCTCGCTGACGGGGCTTTCTTT.

This clonotype was counted at least ten times. The chain combines TRBV18 with TRBJ2-2; D is possibly TRBD1 (5 bases). In germline, CDR1 is KGHSH, CDR2 LQKENI. V lost 4 bases to trimming and J lost 0 bases, with 9 bases between them. The CDR3 has 15 residues. CDR3 in amino acids: CASSQGLTNTGELFF. CDR3 bases: TGTGCCAGCTCACAGGGGCTTACGAACACCGGGGAGCTGTTTTTT.

V usage is TRBV19 and J usage is TRBJ1-5; 8 positions match TRBD1. This CDR3 contains 13 residues. CDR1 is LNHDA and CDR2 is SQIVND in the germline V gene (reference sequence). J lost 5 bases, V lost 9 bases, and 6 bases had no gene match. CDR3 sequence: CASRDRTYQPQHF. The CDR3 DNA reads TGTGCCAGCAGGGACAGGACCTATCAGCCCCAGCATTTT.

The chain employs TRBV12-3 or TRBV12-4 and TRBJ2-7; D unclear. The CDR3 loop spans 14 amino acids. V lost 5 bases and J lost 0, with 11 bases in between. CDR3 nucleotide sequence: TGTGCCAGCAGTGTGGGCCGCCGCTCCTACGAGCAGTACTTC. It specifies CASSVGRRSYEQYF.

This clonotype has a count of ten or more. At one boundary the junction diverges from the germline segment, which might be a read error. The genes are TRBV7-9 and TRBJ1-1; tentative D call: TRBD1 (6 bases). The germline V gene encodes CDR1 SEHNR and CDR2 FQNEAQ (reference sequence). The CDR3 has 15 amino acids. The CDR3 loop is CASSLAGRGDTEAFF. The DNA of the CDR3 is TGTGCCAGCAGCCTAGCTGGCAGGGGAGACACTGAAGCTTTCTTT.